Here is one T cell receptor beta chain with its context. Its antigen is unknown. The source of the sample is a study of cytomegalovirus exposure and HLA in healthy donors. This table comes from immunoSEQ multiplex PCR, and its TCRdb copy is limited to in-frame clones, with some not included. The sample lists approximately 99,000 clones; approximately 85% were seen once. V was clipped by 5 bases and J by 2 bases, with 13 bases between them. The CDR3 spans 14 residues. The germline CDR1 and CDR2 sequences are SEHNR and FQNEAQ (reference sequence). Study-wide results and limits: Cytomegalovirus status was reportedly diagnosed by the classifier with high sensitivity and specificity.

The chain links TRBV7-9 to TRBJ2-7; no clear D gene. This sequence originates from a woman aged 18-29 years in good health and CMV-seronegative. Sequenced material: PBMCs. The CDR3 is CASSPPGAAYEQYF. The CDR3 nucleotides are TGTGCCAGCAGCCCACCGGGTGCTGCCTACGAGCAGTACTTC.